Shown below are 11 T cell receptor beta chains from a single sample sequenced in a study of cytomegalovirus exposure and HLA in healthy donors. Profiling relied on immunoSEQ multiplex PCR, and the TCRdb table lists in-frame clones only, not all of them. The data contain roughly 75,000 clones, 94% of them singletons. Material for sequencing was PBMCs. These receptors all come from a woman between 18 and 30 years old in good health and CMV-seronegative.

This chain's CDR3 is CASSLPGTGEKYF. The DNA for the CDR3 is TGTGCCAGCAGTTTACCCGGGACAGGGGAGAAGTACTTC. The V call is TRBV27, the J call TRBJ2-7; 10 nucleotides line up with TRBD1. The germline V gene has CDR1 MNHEY and CDR2 SMNVEV (reference sequence). The V and J ends lost 2 bases and 11 bases, in that order; junction bases with no gene match: 6. The CDR3 spans 13 residues.

The chain carries TRBV4-2 and TRBJ1-1, with D possibly being TRBD1 (6 bases). Between the trimmed V and J ends, which lost 1 base and 7 bases, there was a span of 10 bases. The CDR3 runs to 13 residues. In germline, CDR1 is LGHNA, CDR2 YNFKEQ. CDR3 nucleotides: TGTGCCAGCAGCCAAGTAGCAGGGGATGAAGCTTTCTTT. The encoded protein is CASSQVAGDEAFF.

The gene calls are TRBV2 and TRBJ2-7, with TRBD1 matching 7 bases. J lost 0 bases, V lost 7 bases, and 18 bases had no gene match. CDR1 is SNHLY and CDR2 is FYNNEI in the germline V gene. The CDR3 totals 18 residues. The CDR3 DNA sequence: TGTGCCAGCACTTTCGGACGAACCCGCCGGGACAGCTCCTACGAGCAGTACTTC. It translates to CASTFGRTRRDSSYEQYF.

The chain recombines TRBV19 with TRBJ1-1; TRBD1 matches 7 bases. There are 13 residues in the CDR3. The trim removed 5 bases at V and 8 bases at J, leaving 8 bases unmatched. Germline V CDR1 and CDR2: LNHDA, SQIVND (reference sequence). The CDR3 reads CASSPTGSEEAFF. In DNA, the CDR3 is TGTGCCAGTAGTCCGACAGGGAGTGAGGAAGCTTTCTTT. Full variable domain (rest looked up from reference TRBV19 and TRBJ1-1): DGGITQSPKYLFRKEGQNVTLSCEQNLNHDAMYWYRQDPGQGLRLIYYSQIVNDFQKGDIAEGYSVSREKKESFPLTVTSAQKNPTAFYLCASSPTGSEEAFFGQGTRLTVV.

V usage is TRBV28 and J usage is TRBJ1-1, with a weak D call TRBD1 (6 bases). V dropped 11 bases and J dropped 2 bases, with 12 bases sitting between them. Germline-derived CDR1 and CDR2 are MDHEN and SYDVKM. The CDR3 runs to 12 residues. The CDR3 protein is CAFGTPNTEAFF. The CDR3 DNA reads as TGTGCCTTCGGGACACCAAACACTGAAGCTTTCTTT.

This chain connects TRBV30 to TRBJ1-2, with D unclear. Trimming took off 4 bases at V and 7 bases at J, with 13 bases between the two ends. Per the germline V gene, CDR1 is GTSNPN and CDR2 is SVGIG (reference sequence). The CDR3 covers 12 residues. The CDR3 is CAWTFGGIGYTF. Written as DNA, the CDR3 is TGTGCCTGGACCTTCGGAGGGATTGGCTACACCTTC.

The chain combines TRBV7-8 with TRBJ1-1; D may be TRBD1 (5 bases). Trimming pared 0 bases from V and 0 bases from J, leaving 11 bases between. CDR3 length: 16 residues. The germline V gene has CDR1 SGHVS and CDR2 FQNEAQ. Here the CDR3 DNA reads TGTGCCAGCAGCTTAGCGCCCGACAGTTTGAACACTGAAGCTTTCTTT. Translated, it gives CASSLAPDSLNTEAFF.

This sequence joins TRBV6-1 and TRBJ1-1; perhaps TRBD1 as D (6 bases). Germline CDR1 MNHNS, CDR2 SASEGT. The CDR3 loop spans 13 amino acids. The V end was cut by 4 bases, the J end by 0 bases, with 6 bases between. CDR3 amino acids: CASSGDMNTEAFF. The CDR3 DNA reads as TGTGCCAGCAGTGGGGACATGAACACTGAAGCTTTCTTT.

This chain links TRBV7-9 with TRBJ1-1, with 7 bases that match TRBD1. The germline V gene has CDR1 SEHNR and CDR2 FQNEAQ (reference sequence). After removal of 6 bases from V and 1 base from J, the junction contained 8 bases not matched to a gene. The CDR3 loop spans 15 amino acids. The CDR3 region is CASRDLGQKNTEAFF. The CDR3 coding sequence is TGTGCCAGCAGGGATCTGGGACAGAAGAACACTGAAGCTTTCTTT.

The chain links TRBV5-1 to TRBJ2-1, with TRBD2 matching over 10 bases. After removal of 0 bases from V and 7 bases from J, the junction contained 13 bases not matched to a gene. CDR1 is SGHRS, CDR2 YFSETQ, per germline. The CDR3 consists of 18 residues. The CDR3 reads CASSLGYGRSGRWNEQFF. CDR3 sequence (DNA): TGCGCCAGCAGCTTGGGGTACGGACGTAGCGGGAGGTGGAATGAGCAGTTCTTC. The complete variable domain, with remaining parts taken from reference TRBV5-1 and TRBJ2-1, reads KAGVTQTPRYLIKTRGQQVTLSCSPISGHRSVSWYQQTPGQGLQFLFEYFSETQRNKGNFPGRFSGRQFSNSRSEMNVSTLELGDSALYLCASSLGYGRSGRWNEQFFGPGTRLTVL.

This chain links TRBV18 with TRBJ2-3; D gene unclear. Looked up from germline, CDR1 is KGHSH and CDR2 is LQKENI. The CDR3 has 11 amino acids. Between the trimmed V and J ends, which lost 3 bases and 6 bases, there was a span of 4 bases. CDR3 DNA sequence: TGTGCCAGCTCACCCTCGGATACGCAGTATTTT. This encodes CASSPSDTQYF. Full variable domain (outside the CDR3, taken from reference TRBV18 and TRBJ2-3): NAGVMQNPRHLVRRRGQEARLRCSPMKGHSHVYWYRQLPEEGLKFMVYLQKENIIDESGMPKERFSAEFPKEGPSILRIQQVVRGDSAAYFCASSPSDTQYFGPGTRLTVL.